This TCR beta chain was obtained from a study of shared clonotypes between healthy human individuals. The overall study: The plates for each donor numbered three CD4 naive, three CD4 memory, two CD8 naive and one CD8 memory.

Germline V gene lookup returns CDR1 SGHRS and CDR2 YFSETQ. The CDR3 is made up of 13 amino acids. V was trimmed by 0 bases and J by 3 bases, leaving 6 bases between them. As concerns this clone: No antigen is known for it.

At a deep level, the assay was run. As handled by the study authors: Because ImmunoSEQ provided only junction sequences with no quality scores, the filtering differed. Method: immunoSEQ multiplex PCR; TCRdb's copy keeps in-frame clones and lacks some. The V and J calls and clone size were taken over from that table, and D and trimming were inferred from the DNA. The sample has hundreds of thousands of clones, around 73% seen once. Overall study findings and caveats: Approximately 5% was the fraction of naive CD4 clonotypes found shared across a few donors.

The sample consisted of memory CD4+ T cells sorted from blood. Specified subset: CD45RA-negative fraction. The receptor was isolated from a woman aged 25 to 39 in good health. This chain links TRBV5-1 with TRBJ1-2; D is unresolved. DNA for the CDR3: TGCGCCAGCAGCTTGGGGGTGGACTATGGCTACACCTTC. Its protein product is CASSLGVDYGYTF.